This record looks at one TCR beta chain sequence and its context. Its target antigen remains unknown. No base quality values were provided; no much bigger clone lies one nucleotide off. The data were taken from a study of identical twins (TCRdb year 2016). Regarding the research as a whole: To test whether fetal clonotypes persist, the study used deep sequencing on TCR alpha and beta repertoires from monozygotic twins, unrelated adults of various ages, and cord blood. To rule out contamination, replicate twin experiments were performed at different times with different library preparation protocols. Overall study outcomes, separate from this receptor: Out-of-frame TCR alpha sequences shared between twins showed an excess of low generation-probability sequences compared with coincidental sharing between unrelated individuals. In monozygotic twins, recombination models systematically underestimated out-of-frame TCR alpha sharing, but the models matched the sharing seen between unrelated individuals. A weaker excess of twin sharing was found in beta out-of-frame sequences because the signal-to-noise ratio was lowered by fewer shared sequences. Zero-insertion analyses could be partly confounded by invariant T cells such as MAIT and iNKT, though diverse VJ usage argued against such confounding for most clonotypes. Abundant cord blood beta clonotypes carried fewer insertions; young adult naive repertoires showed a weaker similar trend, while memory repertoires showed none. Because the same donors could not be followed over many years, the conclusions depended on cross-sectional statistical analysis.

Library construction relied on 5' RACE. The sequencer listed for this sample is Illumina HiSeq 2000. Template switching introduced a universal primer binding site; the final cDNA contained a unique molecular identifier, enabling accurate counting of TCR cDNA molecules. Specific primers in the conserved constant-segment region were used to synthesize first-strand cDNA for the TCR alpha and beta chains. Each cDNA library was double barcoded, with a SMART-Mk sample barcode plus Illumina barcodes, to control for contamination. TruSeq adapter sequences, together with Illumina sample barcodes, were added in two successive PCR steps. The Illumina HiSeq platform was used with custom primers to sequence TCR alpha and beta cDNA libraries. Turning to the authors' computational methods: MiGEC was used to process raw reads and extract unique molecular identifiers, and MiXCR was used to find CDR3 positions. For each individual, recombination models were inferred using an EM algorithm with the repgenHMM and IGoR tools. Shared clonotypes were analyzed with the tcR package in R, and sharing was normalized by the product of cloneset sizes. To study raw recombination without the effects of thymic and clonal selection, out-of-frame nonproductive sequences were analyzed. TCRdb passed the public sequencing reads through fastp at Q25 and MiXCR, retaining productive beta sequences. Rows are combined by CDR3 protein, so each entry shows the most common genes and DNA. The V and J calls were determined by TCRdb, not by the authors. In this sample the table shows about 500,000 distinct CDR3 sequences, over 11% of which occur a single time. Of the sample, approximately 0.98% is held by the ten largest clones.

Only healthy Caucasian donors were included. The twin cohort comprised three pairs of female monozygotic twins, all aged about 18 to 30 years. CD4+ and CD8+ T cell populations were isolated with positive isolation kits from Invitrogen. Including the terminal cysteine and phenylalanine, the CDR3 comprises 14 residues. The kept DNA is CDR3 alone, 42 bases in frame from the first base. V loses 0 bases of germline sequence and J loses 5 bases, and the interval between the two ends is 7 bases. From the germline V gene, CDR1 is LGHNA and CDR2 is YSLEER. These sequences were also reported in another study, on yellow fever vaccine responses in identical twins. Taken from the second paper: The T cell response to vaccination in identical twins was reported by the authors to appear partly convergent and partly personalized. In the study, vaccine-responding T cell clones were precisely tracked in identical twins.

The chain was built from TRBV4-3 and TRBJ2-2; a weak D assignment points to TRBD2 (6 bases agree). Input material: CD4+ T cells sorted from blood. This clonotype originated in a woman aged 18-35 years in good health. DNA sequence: TGCGCCAGCAGCCAAGATCGGGAGACCGGGGAGCTGTTTTTT. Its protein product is CASSQDRETGELFF.